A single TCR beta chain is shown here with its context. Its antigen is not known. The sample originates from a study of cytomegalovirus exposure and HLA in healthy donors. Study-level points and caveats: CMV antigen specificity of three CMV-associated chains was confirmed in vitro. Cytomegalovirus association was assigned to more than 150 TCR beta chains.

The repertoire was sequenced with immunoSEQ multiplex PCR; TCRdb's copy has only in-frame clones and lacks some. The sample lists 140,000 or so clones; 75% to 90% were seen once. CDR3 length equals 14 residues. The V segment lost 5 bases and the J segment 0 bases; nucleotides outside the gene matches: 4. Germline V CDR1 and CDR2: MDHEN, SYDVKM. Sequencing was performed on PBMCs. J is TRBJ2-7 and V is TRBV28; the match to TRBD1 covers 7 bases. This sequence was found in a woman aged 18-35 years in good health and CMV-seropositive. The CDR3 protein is CASSPTGHSYEQYF. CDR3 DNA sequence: TGTGCCAGCAGTCCGACAGGGCACTCCTACGAGCAGTACTTC.